Sequencing of this TCR beta chain was carried out in a study of Graves' ophthalmopathy and Graves' hyperthyroidism. Study-level background: The study drew peripheral blood at initial diagnosis, before any treatment.

CDR1 and CDR2 from the germline V gene are MNHEY and SVGEGT. V gave up 0 bases and J gave up 4 bases, with 15 bases separating them. CDR3 length: 17 residues. Study observations and caveats: Ophthalmopathy and stable hyperthyroidism were discriminated by a 13-signature model, with over 85% sensitivity and approximately 77% specificity.

Amplification of the TCR beta CDR3 regions used RNA transcripts (as template). A first-round RT-PCR used HTBI primers, followed by a second-round multiplex PCR. TCRdb recomputed calls from the multiplex PCR reads with MiXCR, one row per CDR3 protein. The table records more than 150,000 distinct CDR3 sequences, around two fifths of them present only once. Worth noting for this clonotype: Its matching antigen is unknown.

The V call is TRBV6-2 or TRBV6-3, the J call TRBJ2-2, with D perhaps TRBD2 (6 bases). The sequencing sample was made of peripheral blood. The clonotype was recovered from a woman in her forties with Graves' ophthalmopathy. The CDR3 is CASSYSRAGRSTGELFF. CDR3 bases: TGTGCCAGCAGTTACTCGAGAGCAGGGAGGTCCACCGGGGAGCTGTTTTTT.